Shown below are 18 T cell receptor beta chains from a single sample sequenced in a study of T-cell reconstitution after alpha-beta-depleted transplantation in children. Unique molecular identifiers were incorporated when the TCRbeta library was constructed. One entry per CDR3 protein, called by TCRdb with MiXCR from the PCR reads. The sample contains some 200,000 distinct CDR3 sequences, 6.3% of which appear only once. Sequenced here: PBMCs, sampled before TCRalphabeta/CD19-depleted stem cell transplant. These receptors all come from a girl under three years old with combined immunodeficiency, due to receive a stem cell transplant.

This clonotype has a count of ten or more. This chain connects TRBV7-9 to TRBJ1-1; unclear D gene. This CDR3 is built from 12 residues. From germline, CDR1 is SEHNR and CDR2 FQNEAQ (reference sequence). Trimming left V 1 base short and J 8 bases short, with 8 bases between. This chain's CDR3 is CASSLGGPEAFF. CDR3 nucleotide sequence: TGTGCCAGCAGCTTAGGAGGTCCAGAAGCTTTCTTT. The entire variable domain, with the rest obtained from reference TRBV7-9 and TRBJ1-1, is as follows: DTGVSQNPRHKITKRGQNVTFRCDPISEHNRLYWYRQTLGQGPEFLTYFQNEAQLEKSRLLSDRFSAERPKGSFSTLEIQRTEQGDSAMYLCASSLGGPEAFFGQGTRLTVV.

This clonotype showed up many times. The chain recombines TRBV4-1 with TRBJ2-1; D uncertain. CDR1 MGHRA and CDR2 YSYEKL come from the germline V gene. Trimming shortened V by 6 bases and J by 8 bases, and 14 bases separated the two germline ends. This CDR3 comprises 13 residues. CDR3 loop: CASRSSIVDEQFF. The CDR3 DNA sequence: TGCGCCAGCAGATCGAGCATTGTGGATGAGCAGTTCTTC.

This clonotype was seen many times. The CDR3 bases are TGTGCCAGCAGTTTGGGGACTACTTCCTACGAGCAGTACTTC. It translates to CASSLGTTSYEQYF. This chain connects TRBV12-3 or TRBV12-4 to TRBJ2-7; 7 bases align to TRBD2. V trimming: 3 bases; J trimming: 1 base; junction bases outside the gene matches: 3. There are 14 residues in the CDR3.

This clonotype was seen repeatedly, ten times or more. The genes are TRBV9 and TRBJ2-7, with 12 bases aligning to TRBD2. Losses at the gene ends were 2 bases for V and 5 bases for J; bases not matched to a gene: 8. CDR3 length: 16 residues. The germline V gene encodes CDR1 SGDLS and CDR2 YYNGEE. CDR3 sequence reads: CASSVASGGVPDEQYF. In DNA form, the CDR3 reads TGTGCCAGCAGCGTTGCTAGCGGGGGGGTTCCGGACGAGCAGTACTTC.

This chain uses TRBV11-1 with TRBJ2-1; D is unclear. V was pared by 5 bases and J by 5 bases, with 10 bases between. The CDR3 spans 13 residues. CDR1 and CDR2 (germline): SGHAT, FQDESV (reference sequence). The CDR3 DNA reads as TGTGCCAGCAGCCCCGAGTTCGACAATGAGCAGTTCTTC. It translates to CASSPEFDNEQFF. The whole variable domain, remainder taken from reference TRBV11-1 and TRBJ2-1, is EAEVAQSPRYKITEKSQAVAFWCDPISGHATLYWYRQILGQGPELLVQFQDESVVDDSQLPKDRFSAERLKGVDSTLKIQPAELGDSAMYLCASSPEFDNEQFFGPGTRLTVL.

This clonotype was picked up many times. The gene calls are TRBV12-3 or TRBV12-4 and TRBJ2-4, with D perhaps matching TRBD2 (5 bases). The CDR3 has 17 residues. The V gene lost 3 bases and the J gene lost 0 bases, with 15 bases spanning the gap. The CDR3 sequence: CASSFERATLAKNIQYF. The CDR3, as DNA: TGTGCCAGCAGTTTTGAGAGGGCCACCCTAGCCAAAAACATTCAGTACTTC.

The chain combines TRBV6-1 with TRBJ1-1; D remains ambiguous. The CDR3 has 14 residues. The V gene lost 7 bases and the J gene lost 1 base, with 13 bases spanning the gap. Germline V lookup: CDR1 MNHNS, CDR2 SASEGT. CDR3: CASTLVGQNTEAFF. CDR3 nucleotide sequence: TGTGCCAGCACCCTGGTGGGCCAGAACACTGAAGCTTTCTTT.

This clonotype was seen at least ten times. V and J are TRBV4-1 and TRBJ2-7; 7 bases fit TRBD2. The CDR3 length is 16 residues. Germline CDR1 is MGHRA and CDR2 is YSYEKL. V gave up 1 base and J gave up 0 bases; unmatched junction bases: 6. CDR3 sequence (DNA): TGCGCCAGCAGCCAAGTCGCGTCTAGCGGCTCCTACGAGCAGTACTTC. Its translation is CASSQVASSGSYEQYF.

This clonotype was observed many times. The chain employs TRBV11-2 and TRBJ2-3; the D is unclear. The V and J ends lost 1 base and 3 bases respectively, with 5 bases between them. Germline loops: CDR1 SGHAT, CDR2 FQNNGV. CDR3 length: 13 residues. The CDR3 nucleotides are TGTGCCAGCAGCTTAGTTTGGACAGATACGCAGTATTTT. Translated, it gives CASSLVWTDTQYF. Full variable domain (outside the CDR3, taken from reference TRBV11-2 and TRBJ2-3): EAGVAQSPRYKIIEKRQSVAFWCNPISGHATLYWYQQILGQGPKLLIQFQNNGVVDDSQLPKDRFSAERLKGVDSTLKIQPAKLEDSAVYLCASSLVWTDTQYFGPGTRLTVL.

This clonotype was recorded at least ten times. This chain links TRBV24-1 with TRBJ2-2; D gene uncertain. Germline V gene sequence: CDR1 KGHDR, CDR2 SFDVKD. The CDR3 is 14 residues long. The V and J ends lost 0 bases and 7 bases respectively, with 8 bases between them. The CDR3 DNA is TGTGCCACCAGTGATTTGGGGGTAGTCGGGGAGCTGTTTTTT. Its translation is CATSDLGVVGELFF.

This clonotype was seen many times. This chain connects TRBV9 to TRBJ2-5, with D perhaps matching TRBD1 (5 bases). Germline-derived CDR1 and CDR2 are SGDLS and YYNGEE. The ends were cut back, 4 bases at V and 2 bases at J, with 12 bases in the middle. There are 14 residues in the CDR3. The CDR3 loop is CASSIGHEQETQYF. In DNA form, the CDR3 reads TGTGCCAGCAGCATCGGACACGAACAAGAGACCCAGTACTTC.

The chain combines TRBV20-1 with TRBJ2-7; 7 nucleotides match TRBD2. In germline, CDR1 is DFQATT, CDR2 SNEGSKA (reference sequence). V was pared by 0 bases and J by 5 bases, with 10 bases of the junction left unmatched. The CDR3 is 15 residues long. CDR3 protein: CSARDLRTRINEQYF. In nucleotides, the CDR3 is TGCAGTGCTAGAGATCTTCGGACTAGGATCAACGAGCAGTACTTC.

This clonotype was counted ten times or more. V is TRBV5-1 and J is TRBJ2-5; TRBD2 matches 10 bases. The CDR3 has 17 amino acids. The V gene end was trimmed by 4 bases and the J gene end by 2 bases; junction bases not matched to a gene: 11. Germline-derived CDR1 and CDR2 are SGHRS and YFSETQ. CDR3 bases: TGCGCCAGCAGCCCGACAGCGGGGGGGACGTTACAAGAGACCCAGTACTTC. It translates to CASSPTAGGTLQETQYF.

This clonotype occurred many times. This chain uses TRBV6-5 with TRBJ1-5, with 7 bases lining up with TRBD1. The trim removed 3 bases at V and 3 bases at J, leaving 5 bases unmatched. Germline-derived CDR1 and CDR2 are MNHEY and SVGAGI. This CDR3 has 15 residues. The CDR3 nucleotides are TGTGCCAGCAGTTATACAGGGGCAGTCAATCAGCCCCAGCATTTT. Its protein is CASSYTGAVNQPQHF.

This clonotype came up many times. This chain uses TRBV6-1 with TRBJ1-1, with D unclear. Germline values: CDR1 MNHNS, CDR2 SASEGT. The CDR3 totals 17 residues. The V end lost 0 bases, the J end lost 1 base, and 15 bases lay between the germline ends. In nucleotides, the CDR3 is TGTGCCAGCAGTGAAGCCGCTATTTCTATTTCGAACACTGAAGCTTTCTTT. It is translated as CASSEAAISISNTEAFF.

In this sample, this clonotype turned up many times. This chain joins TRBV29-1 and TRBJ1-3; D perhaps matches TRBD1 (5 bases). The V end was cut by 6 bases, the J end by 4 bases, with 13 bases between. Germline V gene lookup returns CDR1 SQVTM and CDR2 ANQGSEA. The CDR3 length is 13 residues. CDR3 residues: CSVDLGVGNTIYF. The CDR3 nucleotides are TGCAGCGTCGACTTAGGGGTCGGAAACACCATATATTTT.

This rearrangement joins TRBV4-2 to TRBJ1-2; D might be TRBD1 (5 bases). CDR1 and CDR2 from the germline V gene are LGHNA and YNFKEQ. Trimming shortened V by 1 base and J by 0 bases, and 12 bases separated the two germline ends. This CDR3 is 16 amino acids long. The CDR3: CASSQGPGHPNYGYTF. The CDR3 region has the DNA TGTGCCAGCAGCCAAGGTCCTGGACACCCTAACTATGGCTACACCTTC.

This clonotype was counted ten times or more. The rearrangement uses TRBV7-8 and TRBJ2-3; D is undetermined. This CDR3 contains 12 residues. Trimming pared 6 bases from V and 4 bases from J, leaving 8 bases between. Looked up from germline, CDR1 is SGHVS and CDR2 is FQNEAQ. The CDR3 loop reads CASSAPADTQYF. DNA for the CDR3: TGTGCCAGCAGTGCCCCGGCAGATACGCAGTATTTT.